Each of the 6 T cell receptor beta chains below was sequenced from the same sample in a study of CD8+ T cells in alopecia areata. Regarding treatment: oral pan-JAK inhibitor, 5-10 mg twice daily. Sequencing used cDNA as its template, made by extracting RNA and reverse transcribing it. Sequencing was performed with immunoSEQ multiplex PCR; in TCRdb, only in-frame clones are kept and a portion is missing. Of under 200,000 clones in the sample, roughly two thirds were seen once. The sequencing here drew on CD4+ T cells sorted from blood, taken at week 4, from a patient treated with tofacitinib. The receptors were gathered from a human donor with alopecia areata.

The genes are TRBV29-1 and TRBJ2-5; possibly TRBD1 or TRBD2 for D (5 bases each). Germline CDR1 is SQVTM and CDR2 is ANQGSEA. With 4 bases removed from V and 4 bases from J, the gap between germline ends came to 13 bases. The CDR3 covers 13 residues. CDR3 sequence reads: CSVGAGAGETQYF. CDR3 bases: TGCAGCGTTGGTGCCGGGGCAGGAGAGACCCAGTACTTC.

This clone was detected a few times. V usage is TRBV5-1 and J usage is TRBJ2-5; 9 bases agree with TRBD1. The CDR3 spans 16 residues. From germline, CDR1 is SGHRS and CDR2 YFSETQ. The J segment lost 5 bases and the V segment lost 1 base, leaving 9 bases of the junction unmatched. The CDR3: CASSLNVGTGSETQYF. The CDR3 bases are TGCGCCAGCAGCTTGAATGTAGGGACAGGGTCCGAGACCCAGTACTTC. Full variable domain (remainder filled in from reference TRBV5-1 and TRBJ2-5): KAGVTQTPRYLIKTRGQQVTLSCSPISGHRSVSWYQQTPGQGLQFLFEYFSETQRNKGNFPGRFSGRQFSNSRSEMNVSTLELGDSALYLCASSLNVGTGSETQYFGPGTRLLVL.

The chain is built from TRBV11-2 and TRBJ1-6; D remains ambiguous. From germline, CDR1 is SGHAT and CDR2 FQNNGV. V was pared by 3 bases and J by 5 bases, with 8 bases between. This CDR3 comprises 14 residues. CDR3 sequence: CASSLIQNNSPLHF. The CDR3 DNA reads as TGTGCCAGCAGCTTGATCCAGAATAATTCACCCCTCCACTTT.

The chain has TRBV7-2 and TRBJ2-5; 7 bases line up with TRBD1. Germline-derived CDR1 and CDR2 are SGHTA and FQGNSA. The V and J ends lost 5 bases and 0 bases, in that order; junction bases with no gene match: 6. The CDR3 has 15 amino acids. The CDR3 region has the DNA TGTGCCAGCAGCCTCCGGACAGGAGACCAAGAGACCCAGTACTTC. Encoded protein: CASSLRTGDQETQYF.

The chain joins TRBV5-4 to TRBJ2-5; D may be TRBD1 (6 bases). This CDR3 is 15 amino acids long. The V gene's germline CDR1 is SGHNT and CDR2 YYREEE (reference sequence). With 1 base removed from V and 5 bases from J, the gap between germline ends came to 15 bases. CDR3 sequence reads: CASSLSGGRGETQYF. Here the CDR3 DNA reads TGTGCCAGCAGCTTGAGCGGCGGCAGGGGTGAGACCCAGTACTTC.

V is TRBV9 and J is TRBJ2-5; 8 nucleotides agree with TRBD1. CDR1 and CDR2 from the germline V gene are SGDLS and YYNGEE. This CDR3 is built from 16 residues. J was trimmed by 2 bases and V by 0 bases; bases with no gene match: 6. The CDR3 bases are TGTGCCAGCAGCGTAGAGGACAGGGATTGGCAAGAGACCCAGTACTTC. As protein: CASSVEDRDWQETQYF.